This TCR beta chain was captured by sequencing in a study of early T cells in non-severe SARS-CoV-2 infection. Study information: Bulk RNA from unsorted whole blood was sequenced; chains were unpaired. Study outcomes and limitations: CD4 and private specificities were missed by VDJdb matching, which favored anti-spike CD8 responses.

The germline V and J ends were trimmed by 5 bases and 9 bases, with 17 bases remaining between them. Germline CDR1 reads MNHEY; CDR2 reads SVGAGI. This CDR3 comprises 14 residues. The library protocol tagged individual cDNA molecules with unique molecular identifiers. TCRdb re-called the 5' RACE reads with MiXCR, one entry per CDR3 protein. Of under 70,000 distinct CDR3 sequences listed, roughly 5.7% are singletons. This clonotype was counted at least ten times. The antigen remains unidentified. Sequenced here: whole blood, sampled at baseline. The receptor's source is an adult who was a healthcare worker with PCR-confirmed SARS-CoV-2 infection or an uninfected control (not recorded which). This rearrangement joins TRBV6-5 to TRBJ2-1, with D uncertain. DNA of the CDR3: TGTGCCAGCAGTAGGGCCGGGCGCCACAGTGAGCAGTTCTTC. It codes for CASSRAGRHSEQFF.